This T cell receptor beta chain was recovered during a study of blood T cells in healthy people across ages. PCR was performed a second time for roughly 7 to 11 cycles using a sample-barcoded 5' primer and a J-beta primer mix. TCRdb called the 5' RACE reads again in MiXCR, with one record for every CDR3 protein. This table has about 1.7 million distinct CDR3 sequences, about 28% appearing once. Trimming took 3 bases from V and 7 from J; bases not matched to a gene: 9. Germline V gene data show CDR1 as DFQATT and CDR2 as SNEGSKA (reference sequence). CDR3 length equals 14 residues. Sequencing used blood. The sequence was obtained from a woman aged 30 to 39 in good health. The rearrangement links TRBV20-1 to TRBJ2-1; 7 bases map to TRBD2. The DNA for the CDR3 is TGCAGTGCTAGGGTGGCGGGAGTTTGGAATGAGCAGTTCTTC. It encodes CSARVAGVWNEQFF.